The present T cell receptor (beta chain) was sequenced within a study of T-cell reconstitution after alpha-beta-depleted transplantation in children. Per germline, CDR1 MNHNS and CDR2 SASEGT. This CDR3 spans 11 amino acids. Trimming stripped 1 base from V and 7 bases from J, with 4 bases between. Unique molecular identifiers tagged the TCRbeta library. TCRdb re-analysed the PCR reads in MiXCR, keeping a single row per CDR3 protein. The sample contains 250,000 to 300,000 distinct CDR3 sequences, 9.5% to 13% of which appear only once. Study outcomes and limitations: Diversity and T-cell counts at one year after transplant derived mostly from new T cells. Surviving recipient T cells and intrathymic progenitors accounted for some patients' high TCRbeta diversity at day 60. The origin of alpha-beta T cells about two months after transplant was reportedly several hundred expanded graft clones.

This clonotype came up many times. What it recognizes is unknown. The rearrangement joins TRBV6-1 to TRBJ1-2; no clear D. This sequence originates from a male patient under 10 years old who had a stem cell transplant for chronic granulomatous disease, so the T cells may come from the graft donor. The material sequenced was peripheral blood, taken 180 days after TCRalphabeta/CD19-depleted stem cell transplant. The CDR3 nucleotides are TGTGCCAGCAGTGAAGTAGGTGGCTACACCTTC. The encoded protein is CASSEVGGYTF.